This T cell receptor beta chain appears in the sequencing data of a study of shared clonotypes between healthy human individuals. Clones were sequenced by immunoSEQ multiplex PCR, and TCRdb holds only the in-frame ones, with some missing. The table includes more than 1,200,000 clones, just under 99% detected once. V lost 5 bases to trimming and J lost 2 bases, with 15 bases between them. This CDR3 region has 15 residues. Germline V lookup: CDR1 MGHRA, CDR2 YSYEKL. V gene TRBV4-1 combines with J gene TRBJ1-2, with a weak D call TRBD1 (5 bases). Sequencing used naive CD4+ T cells sorted from blood. As to subset: CD45RA+ positively selected. This TCR came from a man aged 30 to 45 in good health. CDR3 nucleotides: TGCGCCAGCAGCAAGACCTTGACAGCCAACTATGGCTACACCTTC. Its translation: CASSKTLTANYGYTF.